Shown below are 18 T cell receptor beta chains from a single sample sequenced in a study of type 1 and type 2 diabetes patients. Genomic DNA was the PCR template. A primer set of 30 forward and 13 reverse primers amplified the CDR3. From the multiplex PCR reads, TCRdb called clonotypes with MiXCR, one entry per CDR3 protein. The sample shows approximately 260,000 distinct CDR3 sequences, 45% to 60% of them seen only once. Material: peripheral blood mononuclear cells (PBMCs). These receptors originate from a man aged 18 to 30 with type 2 diabetes.

The rearrangement links TRBV2 to TRBJ2-1; 9 bases line up with TRBD1. Germline V lookup: CDR1 SNHLY, CDR2 FYNNEI. The CDR3 is 16 residues long. V dropped 4 bases and J dropped 9; count of bases not matched to a gene: 13. In nucleotides, the CDR3 is TGTGCCAGCAGTGGGGACCTGGGACAGGGCGTCAGTGAGCAGTTCTTC. It encodes CASSGDLGQGVSEQFF.

This clonotype showed up just once. CDR3 sequence reads: CASSGRGLAGYGEQFF. The CDR3 coding sequence is TGTGCCAGCTCAGGAAGGGGACTAGCGGGATATGGTGAGCAGTTCTTC. V is TRBV27 and J is TRBJ2-1; 13 bases line up with TRBD2. CDR1 is MNHEY, CDR2 SMNVEV, per germline (reference sequence). The CDR3 is 16 amino acids. V shed 8 bases and J 9 bases; nucleotides not matched to a gene: 13.

The gene calls are TRBV6-6 and TRBJ2-7; D may be TRBD1 or TRBD2 (5 bases each). The CDR3 extends over 15 amino acids. Germline CDR1 MNHNY, CDR2 SVGAGI (reference sequence). V dropped 5 bases and J dropped 2 bases, with 16 bases sitting between them. The CDR3 DNA sequence: TGTGCCAGCAGTCGGGGCCTCTTAGGAACCTACGAGCAGTACTTC. Amino acids: CASSRGLLGTYEQYF.

The chain links TRBV15 to TRBJ1-5; D possibly corresponds to TRBD1 (5 bases). The CDR3 contains 15 residues. Trimming shortened V by 5 bases and J by 0 bases, and 11 bases separated the two germline ends. In germline, CDR1 is LNHNV, CDR2 YYDKDF (reference sequence). The CDR3 reads CATSGDLASNQPQHF. Here the CDR3 DNA reads TGTGCCACCAGCGGGGACCTAGCTAGCAATCAGCCCCAGCATTTT. Combining the CDR3 with reference TRBV15 and TRBJ1-5 gives the whole variable domain DAMVIQNPRYQVTQFGKPVTLSCSQTLNHNVMYWYQQKSSQAPKLLFHYYDKDFNNEADTPDNFQSRRPNTSFCFLDIRSPGLGDTAMYLCATSGDLASNQPQHFGDGTRLSIL.

V usage is TRBV10-1 and J usage is TRBJ2-1, with D perhaps matching TRBD1 (5 bases). The germline gives CDR1 WNHNN, CDR2 SYGVQD (reference sequence). V gave up 6 bases and J gave up 1 base, with 13 bases separating them. This CDR3 comprises 15 residues. CDR3 loop: CASRIGAQSYNEQFF. Here the CDR3 DNA reads TGCGCCAGCAGGATTGGGGCCCAATCCTACAATGAGCAGTTCTTC.

This clonotype was detected a few times. V and J are TRBV12-3 or TRBV12-4 and TRBJ1-5; TRBD1 is a possible D gene (6 bases). Trimming stripped 6 bases from V and 7 bases from J, with 19 bases between. The CDR3 is 15 residues long. The chain's CDR3 is CASSYNREACQPQHF. In DNA, the CDR3 is TGTGCCAGCAGCTACAACAGGGAGGCGTGCCAGCCCCAGCATTTT.

This clonotype appeared a few times. The chain recombines TRBV30 with TRBJ2-2; no clear D. CDR1 and CDR2 from the germline V gene are GTSNPN and SVGIG (reference sequence). The V gene lost 3 bases and the J gene lost 4 bases, with 12 bases spanning the gap. The CDR3 has 14 residues. In DNA, the CDR3 is TGTGCCTGGAGGGGCCTTGCGGCCACCGGGGAGCTGTTTTTT. It yields the protein CAWRGLAATGELFF. Together with reference TRBV30 and TRBJ2-2, the CDR3 gives the full variable domain: SQTIHQWPATLVQPVGSPLSLECTVEGTSNPNLYWYRQAAGRGLQLLFYSVGIGQISSEVPQNLSASRPQDRQFILSSKKLLLSDSGFYLCAWRGLAATGELFFGEGSRLTVL.

CDR3 sequence: CASSLGTGIGYEQYF. The CDR3 nucleotides are TGTGCCAGCAGCTTAGGGACAGGGATTGGCTACGAGCAGTACTTC. The chain joins TRBV2 to TRBJ2-7; 9 positions match TRBD1. CDR1 and CDR2 (germline): SNHLY, FYNNEI. V lost 6 bases and J lost 3; bases outside the gene matches: 9. The CDR3 has 15 amino acids.

There are a few counts of this clonotype. This sequence joins TRBV5-1 and TRBJ1-1; no firm D call. Between the trimmed V and J ends, which lost 0 bases and 4 bases, there was a span of 10 bases. The CDR3 has 14 residues. Germline assignment: CDR1 SGHRS and CDR2 YFSETQ. The DNA of the CDR3 is TGCGCCAGCAGCTTGGGATTGGCGCCCACTGAAGCTTTCTTT. It codes for CASSLGLAPTEAFF.

This clonotype was counted many times. J is TRBJ2-7 and V is TRBV7-3; D gene unclear. The CDR3 consists of 13 residues. V was cut by 0 bases and J by 2 bases, with 5 bases left in between. Germline values: CDR1 SGHTA, CDR2 FQGTGA. The CDR3 is CASSLTGTYEQYF. The DNA for the CDR3 is TGTGCCAGCAGCTTAACTGGGACCTACGAGCAGTACTTC.

This clonotype was counted a single time. The chain uses TRBV6-6 and TRBJ1-1; unclear D gene. CDR1 MNHNY and CDR2 SVGAGI come from the germline V gene (reference sequence). The CDR3 has 12 amino acids. With 6 bases removed from V and 6 bases from J, the gap between germline ends came to 11 bases. This chain's CDR3 is CASSLWGAEAFF. CDR3 in DNA: TGTGCCAGCAGCTTGTGGGGAGCTGAAGCTTTCTTT.

On this clonotype itself: A much larger clone differs from this one at a single base, so this may be a read error. The CDR3 sequence is CASTLEGGRAKQYF. DNA of the CDR3: TGTGCCAGCACCTTAGAGGGGGGAAGGGCGAAGCAGTACTTC. V and J are TRBV2 and TRBJ2-7, with D perhaps matching TRBD1 or TRBD2 (6 bases each). CDR1 and CDR2 from the germline V gene are SNHLY and FYNNEI. The CDR3 has 14 residues. The V end was cut by 7 bases, the J end by 8 bases, with 21 bases between. The entire variable domain, with the rest obtained from reference TRBV2 and TRBJ2-7, is as follows: EPEVTQTPSHQVTQMGQEVILRCVPISNHLYFYWYRQILGQKVEFLVSFYNNEISEKSEIFDDQFSVERPDGSNFTLKIRSTKLEDSAMYFCASTLEGGRAKQYFGPGTRLTVT.

The chain recombines TRBV12-5 with TRBJ2-5; 8 bases are shared with TRBD1. The CDR3 is made up of 13 amino acids. Germline V lookup: CDR1 LGHNT, CDR2 FRNRAP. As DNA, the CDR3 is TGTGCCAGCAGCTACAGGGGGCAAGAGACCCAGTACTTC. Translation: CASSYRGQETQYF.

The CDR3 loop reads CASSLRGGSSTDTQYF. In DNA, the CDR3 is TGTGCCAGCAGCTTACGTGGGGGGAGTTCCACAGATACGCAGTATTTT. The V gene is TRBV7-3, the J gene TRBJ2-3; a possible D gene is TRBD2 (6 bases). Between the trimmed V and J ends, which lost 2 bases and 2 bases, there was a span of 14 bases. Germline CDR1 reads SGHTA; CDR2 reads FQGTGA. This CDR3 is built from 16 residues.

The CDR3 reads CASSPLSRGNTEAFF. The DNA for the CDR3 is TGTGCCAGCTCACCCCTCTCCCGGGGGAACACTGAAGCTTTCTTT. V gene TRBV18 combines with J gene TRBJ1-1; D uncertain. V lost 3 bases, J lost 1 base, and 12 bases lay in between. Germline V gene lookup returns CDR1 KGHSH and CDR2 LQKENI. The CDR3 is 15 amino acids. Combining the CDR3 with reference TRBV18 and TRBJ1-1 gives the whole variable domain NAGVMQNPRHLVRRRGQEARLRCSPMKGHSHVYWYRQLPEEGLKFMVYLQKENIIDESGMPKERFSAEFPKEGPSILRIQQVVRGDSAAYFCASSPLSRGNTEAFFGQGTRLTVV.

This clonotype has a count of ten or more. The rearrangement uses TRBV15 and TRBJ2-7; no definite D call. Per germline, CDR1 LNHNV and CDR2 YYDKDF (reference sequence). This CDR3 contains 15 residues. The V end was cut by 1 base, the J end by 6 bases, with 16 bases between. In DNA, the CDR3 is TGTGCCACCAGCAGAGGTTCCGAGACCTTGGGCGAGCAGTACTTC. This sequence encodes CATSRGSETLGEQYF.

The chain recombines TRBV2 with TRBJ1-2, with D uncertain. This CDR3 contains 15 residues. Deletions cut 2 bases from V and 5 bases from J, with 15 bases between. The germline V gene has CDR1 SNHLY and CDR2 FYNNEI. For the CDR3, the DNA is TGTGCCAGCAGTGAATATAGCAGGCTGGGTTATGGCTACACCTTC. Protein: CASSEYSRLGYGYTF.

This rearrangement joins TRBV29-1 to TRBJ1-4; D is possibly TRBD1 (6 bases). Germline CDR1 and CDR2: SQVTM and ANQGSEA. There are 12 residues in the CDR3. CDR3 sequence: CSGQLYNEKLFF. CDR3 in DNA: TGCAGTGGACAGTTATATAATGAAAAACTGTTTTTT.